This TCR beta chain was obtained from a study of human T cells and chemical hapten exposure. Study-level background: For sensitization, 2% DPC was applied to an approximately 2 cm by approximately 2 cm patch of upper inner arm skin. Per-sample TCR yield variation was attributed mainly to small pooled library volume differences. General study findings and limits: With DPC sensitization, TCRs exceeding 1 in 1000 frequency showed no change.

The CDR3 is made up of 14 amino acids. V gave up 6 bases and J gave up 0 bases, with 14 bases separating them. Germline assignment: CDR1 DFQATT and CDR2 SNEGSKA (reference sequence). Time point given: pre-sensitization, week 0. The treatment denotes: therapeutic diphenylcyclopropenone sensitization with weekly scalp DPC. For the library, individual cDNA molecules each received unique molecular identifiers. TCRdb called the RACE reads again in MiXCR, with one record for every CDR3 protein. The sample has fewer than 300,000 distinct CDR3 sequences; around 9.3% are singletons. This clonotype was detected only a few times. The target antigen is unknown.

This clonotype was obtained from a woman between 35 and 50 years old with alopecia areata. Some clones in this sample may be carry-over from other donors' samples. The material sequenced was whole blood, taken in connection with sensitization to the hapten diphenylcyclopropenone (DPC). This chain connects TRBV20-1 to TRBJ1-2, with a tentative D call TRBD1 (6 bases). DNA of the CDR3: TGCAGTGCCACCGGACAGACCGCTAACTATGGCTACACCTTC. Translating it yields CSATGQTANYGYTF.